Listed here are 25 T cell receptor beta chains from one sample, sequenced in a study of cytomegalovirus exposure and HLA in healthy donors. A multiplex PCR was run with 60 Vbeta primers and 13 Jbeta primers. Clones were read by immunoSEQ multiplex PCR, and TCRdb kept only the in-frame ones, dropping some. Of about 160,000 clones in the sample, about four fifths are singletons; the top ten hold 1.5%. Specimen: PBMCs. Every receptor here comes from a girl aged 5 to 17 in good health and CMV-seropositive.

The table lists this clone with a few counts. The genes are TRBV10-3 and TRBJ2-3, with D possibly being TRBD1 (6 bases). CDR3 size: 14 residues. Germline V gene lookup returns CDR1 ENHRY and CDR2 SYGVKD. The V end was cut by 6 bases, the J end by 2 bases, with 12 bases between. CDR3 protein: CAISSQGITDTQYF. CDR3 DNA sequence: TGTGCCATCAGCAGCCAGGGGATCACAGATACGCAGTATTTT.

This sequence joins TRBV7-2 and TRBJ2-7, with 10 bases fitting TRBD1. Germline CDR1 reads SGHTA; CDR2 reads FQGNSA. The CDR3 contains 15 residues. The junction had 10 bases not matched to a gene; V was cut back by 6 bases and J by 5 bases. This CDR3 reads CASRTTGTGADEQYF. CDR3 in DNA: TGTGCCAGCAGGACAACCGGGACAGGGGCCGACGAGCAGTACTTC.

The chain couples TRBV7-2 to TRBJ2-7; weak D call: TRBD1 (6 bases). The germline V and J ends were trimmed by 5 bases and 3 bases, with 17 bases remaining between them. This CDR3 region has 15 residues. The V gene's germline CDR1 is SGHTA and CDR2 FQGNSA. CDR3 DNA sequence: TGTGCCAGCAGCGCAGCCGTGGACAGTTTCTACGAGCAGTACTTC. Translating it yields CASSAAVDSFYEQYF.

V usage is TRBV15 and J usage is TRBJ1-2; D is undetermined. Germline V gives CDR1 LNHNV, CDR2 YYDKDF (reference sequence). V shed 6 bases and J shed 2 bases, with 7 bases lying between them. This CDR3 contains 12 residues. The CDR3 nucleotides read TGTGCCACCAGTGGGCAGAACTATGGCTACACCTTC. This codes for CATSGQNYGYTF.

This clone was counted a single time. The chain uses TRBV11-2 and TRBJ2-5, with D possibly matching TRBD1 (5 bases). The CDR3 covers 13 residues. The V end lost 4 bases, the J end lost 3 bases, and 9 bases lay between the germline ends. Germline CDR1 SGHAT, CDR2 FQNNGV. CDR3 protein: CASSSRTKETQYF. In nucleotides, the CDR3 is TGTGCCAGCAGCTCTCGGACAAAAGAGACCCAGTACTTC. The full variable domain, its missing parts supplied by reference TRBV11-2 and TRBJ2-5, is EAGVAQSPRYKIIEKRQSVAFWCNPISGHATLYWYQQILGQGPKLLIQFQNNGVVDDSQLPKDRFSAERLKGVDSTLKIQPAKLEDSAVYLCASSSRTKETQYFGPGTRLLVL.

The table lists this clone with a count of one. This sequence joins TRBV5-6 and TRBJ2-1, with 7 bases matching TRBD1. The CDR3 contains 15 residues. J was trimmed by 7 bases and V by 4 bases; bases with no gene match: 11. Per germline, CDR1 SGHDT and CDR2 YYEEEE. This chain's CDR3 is CASSPTTGIGNEQFF. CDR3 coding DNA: TGTGCCAGCAGCCCGACGACAGGGATAGGGAATGAGCAGTTCTTC.

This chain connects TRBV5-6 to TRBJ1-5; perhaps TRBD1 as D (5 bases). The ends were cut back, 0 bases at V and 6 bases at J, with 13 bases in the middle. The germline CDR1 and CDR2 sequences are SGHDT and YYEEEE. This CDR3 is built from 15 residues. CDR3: CASSLGSGPFQPQHF. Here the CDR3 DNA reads TGTGCCAGCAGCTTGGGTTCAGGGCCGTTTCAGCCCCAGCATTTT.

The CDR3 loop is CAWSEGGLGQATGELFF. DNA for the CDR3: TGTGCCTGGAGCGAGGGGGGATTGGGACAGGCCACCGGGGAGCTGTTTTTT. The chain employs TRBV30 and TRBJ2-2, with 8 bases lining up with TRBD1. Per germline, CDR1 GTSNPN and CDR2 SVGIG (reference sequence). This CDR3 contains 17 residues. J gave up 4 bases and V 3 bases, and 13 bases lay outside the gene matches.

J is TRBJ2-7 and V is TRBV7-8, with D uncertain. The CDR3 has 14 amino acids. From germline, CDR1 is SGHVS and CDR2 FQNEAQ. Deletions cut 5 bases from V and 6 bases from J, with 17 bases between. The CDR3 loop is CASSPGRLPSEQYF. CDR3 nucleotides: TGTGCCAGCAGCCCCGGCAGGCTCCCCTCCGAGCAGTACTTC. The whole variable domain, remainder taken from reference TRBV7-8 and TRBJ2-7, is GAGVSQSPRYKVAKRGQDVALRCDPISGHVSLFWYQQALGQGPEFLTYFQNEAQLDKSGLPSDRFFAERPEGSVSTLKIQRTQQEDSAVYLCASSPGRLPSEQYFGPGTRLTVT.

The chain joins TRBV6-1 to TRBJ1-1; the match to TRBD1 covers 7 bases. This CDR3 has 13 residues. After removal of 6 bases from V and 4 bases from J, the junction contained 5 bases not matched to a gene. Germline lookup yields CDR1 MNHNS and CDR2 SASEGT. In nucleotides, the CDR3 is TGTGCCAGCAGGTCAGGGGGTTTCACTGAAGCTTTCTTT. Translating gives CASRSGGFTEAFF.

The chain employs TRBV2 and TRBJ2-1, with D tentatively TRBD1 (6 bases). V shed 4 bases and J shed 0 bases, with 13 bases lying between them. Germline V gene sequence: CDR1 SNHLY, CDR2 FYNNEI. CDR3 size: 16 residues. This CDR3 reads CASSVRGSSSYNEQFF. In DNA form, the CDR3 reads TGTGCCAGCAGTGTGAGGGGGTCGAGCTCCTACAATGAGCAGTTCTTC.

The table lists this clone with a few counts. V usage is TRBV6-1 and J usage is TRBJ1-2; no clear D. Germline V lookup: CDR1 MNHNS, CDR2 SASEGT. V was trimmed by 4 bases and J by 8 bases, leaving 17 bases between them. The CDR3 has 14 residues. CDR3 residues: CASSGGPGIGGYTF. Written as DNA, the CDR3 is TGTGCCAGCAGTGGAGGGCCGGGGATCGGGGGCTACACCTTC.

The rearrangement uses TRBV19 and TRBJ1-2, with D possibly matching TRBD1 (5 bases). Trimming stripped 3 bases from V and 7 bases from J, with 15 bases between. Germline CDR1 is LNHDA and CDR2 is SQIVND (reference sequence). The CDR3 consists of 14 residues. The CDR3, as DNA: TGTGCCAGTAGTATCAGCAGGGTTGGATTTGGCTACACCTTC. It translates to CASSISRVGFGYTF.

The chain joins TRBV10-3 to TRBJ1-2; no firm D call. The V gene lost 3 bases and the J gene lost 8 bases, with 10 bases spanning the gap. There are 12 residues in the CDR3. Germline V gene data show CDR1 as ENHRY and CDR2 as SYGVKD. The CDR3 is CAISDGGRGYTF. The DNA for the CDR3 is TGTGCCATCAGTGATGGAGGCCGGGGCTACACCTTC.

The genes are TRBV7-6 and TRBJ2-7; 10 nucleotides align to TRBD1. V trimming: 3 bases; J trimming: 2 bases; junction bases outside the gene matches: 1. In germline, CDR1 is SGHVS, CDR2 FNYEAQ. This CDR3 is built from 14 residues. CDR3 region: CASSFDRGPYEQYF. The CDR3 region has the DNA TGTGCCAGCAGCTTTGACAGGGGGCCCTACGAGCAGTACTTC.

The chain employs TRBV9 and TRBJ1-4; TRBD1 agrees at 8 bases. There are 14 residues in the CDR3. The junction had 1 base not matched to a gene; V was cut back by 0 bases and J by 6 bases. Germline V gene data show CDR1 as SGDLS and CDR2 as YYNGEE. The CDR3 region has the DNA TGTGCCAGCAGCGTAGACAGGGGGGATGAAAAACTGTTTTTT. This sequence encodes CASSVDRGDEKLFF.

The CDR3 loop reads CASSHRGTSYNEQFF. The DNA of the CDR3 is TGTGCCAGCAGTCACAGGGGGACTTCCTACAATGAGCAGTTCTTC. The chain is built from TRBV13 and TRBJ2-1, with 8 bases matching TRBD1. V lost 6 bases and J lost 1; bases outside the gene matches: 5. This CDR3 is built from 15 residues. The germline gives CDR1 PRHDT, CDR2 FYEKMQ (reference sequence).

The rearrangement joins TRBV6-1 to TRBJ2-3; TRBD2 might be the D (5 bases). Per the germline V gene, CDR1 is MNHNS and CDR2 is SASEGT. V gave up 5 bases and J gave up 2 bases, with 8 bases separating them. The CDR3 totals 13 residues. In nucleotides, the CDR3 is TGTGCCAGCAGTTGGACTGTCACAGATACGCAGTATTTT. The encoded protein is CASSWTVTDTQYF.

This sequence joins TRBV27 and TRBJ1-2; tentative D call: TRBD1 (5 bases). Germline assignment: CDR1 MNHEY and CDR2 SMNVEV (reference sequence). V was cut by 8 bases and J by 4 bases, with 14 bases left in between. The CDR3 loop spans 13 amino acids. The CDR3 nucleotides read TGTGCCAGCGGAATGACAGCGATCTATGGCTACACCTTC. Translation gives CASGMTAIYGYTF.

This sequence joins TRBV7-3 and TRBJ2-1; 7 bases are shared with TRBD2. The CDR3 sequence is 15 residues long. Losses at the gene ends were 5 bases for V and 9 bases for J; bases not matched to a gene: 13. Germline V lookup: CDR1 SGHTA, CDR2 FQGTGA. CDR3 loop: CASSPMGRESVEQFF. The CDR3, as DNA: TGTGCCAGCAGCCCCATGGGGCGGGAGAGCGTTGAGCAGTTCTTC.

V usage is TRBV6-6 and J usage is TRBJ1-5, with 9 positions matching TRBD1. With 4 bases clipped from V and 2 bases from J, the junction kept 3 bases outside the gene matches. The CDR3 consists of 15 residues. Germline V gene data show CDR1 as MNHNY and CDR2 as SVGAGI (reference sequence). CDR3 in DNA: TGTGCCAGCAGTTGGACAGGGGCTGGCAATCAGCCCCAGCATTTT. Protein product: CASSWTGAGNQPQHF.

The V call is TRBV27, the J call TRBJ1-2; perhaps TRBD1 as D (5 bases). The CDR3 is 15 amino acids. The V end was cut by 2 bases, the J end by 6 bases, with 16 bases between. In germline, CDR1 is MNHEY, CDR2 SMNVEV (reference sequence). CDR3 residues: CASSLARGGGNGYTF. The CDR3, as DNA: TGTGCCAGCAGTTTAGCTCGCGGGGGAGGAAATGGCTACACCTTC.

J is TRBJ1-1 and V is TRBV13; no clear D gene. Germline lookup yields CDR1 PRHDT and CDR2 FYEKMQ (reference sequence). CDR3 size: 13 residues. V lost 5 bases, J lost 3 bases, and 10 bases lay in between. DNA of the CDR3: TGTGCCAGCAGCATTGAGCATGACACTGAAGCTTTCTTT. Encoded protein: CASSIEHDTEAFF.

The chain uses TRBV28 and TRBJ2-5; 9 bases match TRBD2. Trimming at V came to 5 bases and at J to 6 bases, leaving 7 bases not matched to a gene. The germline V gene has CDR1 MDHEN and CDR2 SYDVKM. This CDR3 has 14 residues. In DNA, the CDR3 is TGTGCCAGCAGTAGCGGGGGGTTCCTAAAGACCCAGTACTTC. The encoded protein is CASSSGGFLKTQYF.

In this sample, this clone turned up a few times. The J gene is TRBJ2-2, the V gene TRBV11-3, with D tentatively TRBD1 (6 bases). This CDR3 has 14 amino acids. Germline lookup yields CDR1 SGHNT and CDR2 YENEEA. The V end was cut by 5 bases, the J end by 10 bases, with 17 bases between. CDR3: CASSQMGQYKELFF. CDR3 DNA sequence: TGTGCCAGCAGCCAGATGGGACAATACAAGGAGCTGTTTTTT.